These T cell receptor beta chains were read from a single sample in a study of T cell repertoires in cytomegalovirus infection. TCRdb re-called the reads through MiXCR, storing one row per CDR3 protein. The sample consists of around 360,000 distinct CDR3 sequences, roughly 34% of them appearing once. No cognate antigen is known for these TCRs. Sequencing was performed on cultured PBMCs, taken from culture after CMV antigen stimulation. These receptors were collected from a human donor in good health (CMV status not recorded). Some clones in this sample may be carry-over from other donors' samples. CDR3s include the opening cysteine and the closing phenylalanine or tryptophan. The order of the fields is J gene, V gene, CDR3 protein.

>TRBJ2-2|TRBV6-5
CASSLTLTANTGELFF
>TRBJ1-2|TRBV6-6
CASSYSGGSPRGYTF
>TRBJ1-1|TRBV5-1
CASSITGNTEAFF
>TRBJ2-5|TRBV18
CASSPSMSKETQYF
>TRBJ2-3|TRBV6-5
CASSRLAGPTDTQYF
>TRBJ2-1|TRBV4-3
CASSPSAGPYNEQFF
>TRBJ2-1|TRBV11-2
CASSLERLANNEQFF
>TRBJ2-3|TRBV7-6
CASSLVHRLASSTDTQYF
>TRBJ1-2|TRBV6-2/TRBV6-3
CASSYRRGKSGSYYGYTF
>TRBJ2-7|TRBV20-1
CSASSQGASYEQYF
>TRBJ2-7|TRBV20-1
CSAKREVYEQYF
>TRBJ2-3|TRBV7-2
CASSLWMAGGDTQYF
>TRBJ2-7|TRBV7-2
CASSPDTYEQYF
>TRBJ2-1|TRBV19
CASTSGLAVGNEQFF
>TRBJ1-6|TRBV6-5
CASSYRSQLNSPLHF
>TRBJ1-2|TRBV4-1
CASSPGTLLDYGYTF
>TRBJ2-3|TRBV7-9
CASSGQGRDTQYF
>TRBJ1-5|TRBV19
CASSIGTSQPQHF
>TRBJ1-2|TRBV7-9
CASSLGGDGYTF
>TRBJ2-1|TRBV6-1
CASSDPTSGRTTYNEQFF
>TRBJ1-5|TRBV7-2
CASSLSRDQPQHF
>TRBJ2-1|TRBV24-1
CATSPGPVGNEQFF
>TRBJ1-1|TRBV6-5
CASTSPGASTEAFF
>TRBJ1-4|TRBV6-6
CATKYRDNNEKLFF
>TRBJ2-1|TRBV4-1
CASSTSGETAYNEQFF
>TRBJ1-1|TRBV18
CASSPSWDITTEAFF
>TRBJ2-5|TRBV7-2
CASSSPWPGGEETQYF
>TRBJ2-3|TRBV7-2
CASSTGTSGTTDTQYF
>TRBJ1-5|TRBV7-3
CASSSLGEDQPQHF
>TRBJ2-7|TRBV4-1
CASSQVNGYEQYF
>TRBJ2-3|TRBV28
CASSTLAGGPNTQYF
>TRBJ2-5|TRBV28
CASSPSGAVAKETQYF
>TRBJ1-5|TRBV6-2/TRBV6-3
CASSPQGFGNQPQHF
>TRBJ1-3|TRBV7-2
CASRQGAPGNTIYF
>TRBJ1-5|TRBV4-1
CASSIRQGGQPQHF
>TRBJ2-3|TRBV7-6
CASSSKPGQGTDTQYF
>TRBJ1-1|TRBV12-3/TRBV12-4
CASTITQNTEAFF
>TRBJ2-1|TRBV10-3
CATASGVGSYNEQFF
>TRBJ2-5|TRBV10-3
CAIRAGAGQGQETQYF
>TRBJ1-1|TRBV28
CASSFRGARGTEAFF
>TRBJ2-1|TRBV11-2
CASSLQGGYNEQFF
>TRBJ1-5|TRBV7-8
CASSPRRGERNQPQHF
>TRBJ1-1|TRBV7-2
CASSQDRGYTEAFF
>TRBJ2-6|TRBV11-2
CASSPRSGSGANVLTF
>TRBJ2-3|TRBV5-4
CASRPGLAGGPIDTQYF
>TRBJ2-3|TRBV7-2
CASSFTGTGPEYF
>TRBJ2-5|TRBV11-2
CASSESVFWVQETQYF
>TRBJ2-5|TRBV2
CASSPPGGLETQYF
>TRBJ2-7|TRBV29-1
CSVGATTEQYF
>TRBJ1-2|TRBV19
CASSTKGYGYTF
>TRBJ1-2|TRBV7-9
CASSIRQDDGYTF
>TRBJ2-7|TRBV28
CASSPLLAGGYEQYF
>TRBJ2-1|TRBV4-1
CASSQDPGNYNEQFF
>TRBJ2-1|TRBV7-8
CASSLRGQQFF
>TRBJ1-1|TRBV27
CASSPGTGSGDREAFF